The 8 T cell receptor beta chains below come from one sample, sequenced in a study of monozygotic twins with inflammatory bowel disease. TCRdb reprocessed the 5' RACE reads and reports one entry per CDR3 protein, with no DNA. This sample's table reports about 110,000 distinct CDR3 sequences. Source material: blood. The receptor source for this set is a human donor with ulcerative colitis or Crohn's disease, or a healthy co-twin of an affected twin (not recorded which).

The chain has TRBV3-1 and TRBJ1-4. This CDR3 region has 15 residues. Per the germline V gene, CDR1 is LGHDT and CDR2 is YNNKEL (reference sequence). The CDR3 spells CASSQGGAEGEKLFF. The full variable domain, rest sourced from reference TRBV3-1 and TRBJ1-4, is DTAVSQTPKYLVTQMGNDKSIKCEQNLGHDTMYWYKQDSKKFLKIMFSYNNKELIINETVPNRFSPKSPDKAHLNLHINSLELGDSAVYFCASSQGGAEGEKLFFGSGTQLSVL.

The chain has TRBV6-6 and TRBJ2-3. This CDR3 region has 13 residues. CDR1 is MNHNY, CDR2 SVGAGI, per germline (reference sequence). The CDR3 reads CASSLPITDTQYF.

The gene calls are TRBV18 and TRBJ1-3; the D call of TRBD1 rests on TCRdb alone, since no DNA is present to check it. The CDR3 is 16 residues long. Germline-derived CDR1 and CDR2 are KGHSH and LQKENI. CDR3 sequence: CASSGQAETSGNTIYF.

CDR3 region: CASSLLGTSLNEQFF. The chain joins TRBV11-2 to TRBJ2-1; TCRdb calls TRBD2, which cannot be checked without DNA. The CDR3 consists of 15 residues. CDR1 SGHAT and CDR2 FQNNGV come from the germline V gene.

The chain is built from TRBV19 and TRBJ2-1; checking the TCRdb D call of TRBD2 is not possible without DNA. This CDR3 spans 16 amino acids. Germline V lookup: CDR1 LNHDA, CDR2 SQIVND (reference sequence). The CDR3 sequence: CASSRPGLAGVNEQFF.

This rearrangement joins TRBV12-3 or TRBV12-4 to TRBJ1-1; TCRdb lists TRBD1, though no DNA is available to test this call. The length of the CDR3 is 15 residues. The CDR3: CASSPTGGGTAEAFF.

The chain employs TRBV5-1 and TRBJ2-3; TCRdb's D gene call, TRBD2, goes unchecked for lack of DNA. Germline V lookup: CDR1 SGHRS, CDR2 YFSETQ. This CDR3 has 14 amino acids. The CDR3 reads CASSSGGYTDTQYF.

The chain uses TRBV6-5 and TRBJ1-5; TCRdb returns TRBD1, unconfirmable since there is no DNA. The CDR3 is 14 residues long. CDR1 and CDR2 (germline): MNHEY, SVGAGI. CDR3 protein: CASRLTGAEWPQHF.